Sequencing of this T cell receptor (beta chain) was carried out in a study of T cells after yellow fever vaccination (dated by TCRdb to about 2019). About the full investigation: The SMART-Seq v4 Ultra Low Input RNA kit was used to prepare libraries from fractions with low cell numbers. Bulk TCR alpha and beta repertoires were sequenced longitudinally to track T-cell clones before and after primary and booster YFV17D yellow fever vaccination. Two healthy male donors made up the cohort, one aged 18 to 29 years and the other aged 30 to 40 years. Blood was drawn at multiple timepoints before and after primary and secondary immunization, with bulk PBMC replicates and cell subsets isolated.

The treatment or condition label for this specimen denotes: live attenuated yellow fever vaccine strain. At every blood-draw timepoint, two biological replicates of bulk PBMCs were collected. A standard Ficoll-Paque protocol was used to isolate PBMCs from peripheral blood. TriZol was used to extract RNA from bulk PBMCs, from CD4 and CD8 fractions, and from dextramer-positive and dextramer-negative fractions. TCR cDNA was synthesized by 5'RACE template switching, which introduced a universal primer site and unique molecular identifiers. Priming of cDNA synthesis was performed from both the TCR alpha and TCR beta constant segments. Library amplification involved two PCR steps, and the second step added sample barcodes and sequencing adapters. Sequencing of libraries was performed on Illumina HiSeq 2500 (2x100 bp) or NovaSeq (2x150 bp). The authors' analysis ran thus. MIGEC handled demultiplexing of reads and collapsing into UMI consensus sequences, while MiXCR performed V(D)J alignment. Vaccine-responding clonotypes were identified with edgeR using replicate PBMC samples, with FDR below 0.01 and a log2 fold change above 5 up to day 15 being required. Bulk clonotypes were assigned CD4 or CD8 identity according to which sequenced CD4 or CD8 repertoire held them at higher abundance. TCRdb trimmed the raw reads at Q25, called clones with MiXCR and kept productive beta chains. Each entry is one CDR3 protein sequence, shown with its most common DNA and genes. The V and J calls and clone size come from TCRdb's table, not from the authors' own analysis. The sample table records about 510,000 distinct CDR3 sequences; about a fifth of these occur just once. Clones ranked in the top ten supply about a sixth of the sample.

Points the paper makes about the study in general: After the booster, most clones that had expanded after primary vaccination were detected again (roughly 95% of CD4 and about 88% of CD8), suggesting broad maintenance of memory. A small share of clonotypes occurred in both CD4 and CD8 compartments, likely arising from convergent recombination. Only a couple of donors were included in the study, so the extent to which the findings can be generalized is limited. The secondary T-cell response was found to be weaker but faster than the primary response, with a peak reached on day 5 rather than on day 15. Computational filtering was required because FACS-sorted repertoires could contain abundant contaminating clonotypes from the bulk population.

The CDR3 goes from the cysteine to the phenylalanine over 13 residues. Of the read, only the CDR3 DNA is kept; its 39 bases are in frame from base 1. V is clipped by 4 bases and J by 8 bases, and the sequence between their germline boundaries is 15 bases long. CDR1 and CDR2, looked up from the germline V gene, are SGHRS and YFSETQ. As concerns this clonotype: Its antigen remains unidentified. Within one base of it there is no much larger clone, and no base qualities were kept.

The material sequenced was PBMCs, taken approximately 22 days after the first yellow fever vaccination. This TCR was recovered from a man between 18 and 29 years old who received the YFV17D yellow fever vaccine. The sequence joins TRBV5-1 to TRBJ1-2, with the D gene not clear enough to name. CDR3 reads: CASSLGRSDGYTF. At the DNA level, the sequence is TGCGCCAGCAGCCTCGGACGAAGCGACGGCTACACCTTC.